This T cell receptor (beta chain) was obtained from a study of CD4 and CD8 cells across lung adenocarcinoma regions. The CDR3 loop spans 15 amino acids. CDR1 WNHNN and CDR2 SYGVQD come from the germline V gene (reference sequence). Samples came from patients with localized non-small cell lung adenocarcinoma. TCRdb processed the PCR reads anew with MiXCR; each CDR3 protein has one entry. Of 20,000 or so distinct CDR3 sequences in the sample, 50% were seen once. The clonotype originates from a male donor with lung adenocarcinoma. The CD4 and CD8 labels of this study may be unreliable. The sample comprised CD8+ T cells from the margin of a lung tumor. The rearrangement uses TRBV10-1 and TRBJ2-5; D is perhaps TRBD1 or TRBD2 (5 bases each). The DNA end is a closer match to TRBJ2-1, so the J assignment may be wrong. The DNA for the CDR3 is TGCGCCAGCAGTGAGCTCCGGGGCAACCAAGAGACCCAGTTCTTC. Its protein product is CASSELRGNQETQFF.